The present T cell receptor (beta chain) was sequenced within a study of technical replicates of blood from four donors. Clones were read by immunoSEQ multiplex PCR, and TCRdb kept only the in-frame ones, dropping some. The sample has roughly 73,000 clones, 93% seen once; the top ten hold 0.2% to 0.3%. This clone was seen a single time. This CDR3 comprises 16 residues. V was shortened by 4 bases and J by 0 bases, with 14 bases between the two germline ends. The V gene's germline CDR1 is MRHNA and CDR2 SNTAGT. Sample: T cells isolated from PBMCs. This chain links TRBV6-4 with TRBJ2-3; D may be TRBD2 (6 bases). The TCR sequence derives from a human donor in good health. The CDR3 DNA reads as TGTGCCAGCAGTGTATGGGCGGGGAGCAGCACAGATACGCAGTATTTT. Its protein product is CASSVWAGSSTDTQYF.